This TCR beta chain was documented in a study of immune cell composition in non-small cell lung cancer. Sequencing used immunoSEQ multiplex PCR; TCRdb keeps in-frame clones, though not all of them. The profile covers about 4,600 clones, with about 84% appearing a single time and 15% to 20% taken by the ten largest. On this clone itself: Its antigen remains unknown.

Trimming pared 3 bases from V and 2 bases from J, leaving 10 bases between. This CDR3 contains 14 residues. Germline V gene sequence: CDR1 MDHEN, CDR2 SYDVKM. Study-level points and caveats: Smoking pack-years did not significantly correlate with tumour TCR-beta clonality.

This receptor was obtained from a human donor with non-small cell lung cancer. V usage is TRBV28 and J usage is TRBJ1-1; D is undetermined. Sequencing was done on a sample of lung tumor tissue. The CDR3, as DNA: TGTGCCAGCAGTTTCGTCTCCTTTAACACTGAAGCTTTCTTT. It specifies CASSFVSFNTEAFF. Complete variable domain (other parts from reference TRBV28 and TRBJ1-1): DVKVTQSSRYLVKRTGEKVFLECVQDMDHENMFWYRQDPGLGLRLIYFSYDVKMKEKGDIPEGYSVSREKKERFSLILESASTNQTSMYLCASSFVSFNTEAFFGQGTRLTVV.